This T cell receptor beta chain was recovered during a study of patients and donors after allogeneic stem cell transplantation. This clonotype was observed a handful of times. From the RT-PCR reads, TCRdb called clonotypes with MiXCR, one entry per CDR3 protein. The sample lists about a million distinct CDR3 sequences, under 20% seen once, with roughly 6% in the top ten. This TCR was sampled from a human donor who was either an allogeneic HSCT recipient or a stem cell or donor lymphocyte infusion donor (not recorded which). It is not recorded whose cells these are; they may come from a transplant donor. Sequenced sample: blood, either unsorted or a sorted T cell fraction (not recorded which).

CDR3 in amino acids: CASTGQVVRSQPQHF. CDR3 bases: TGTGCCAGCACCGGACAGGTTGTAAGGAGTCAGCCCCAGCATTTT. This rearrangement joins TRBV6-1 to TRBJ1-5; 7 bases are shared with TRBD1. Per germline, CDR1 MNHNS and CDR2 SASEGT. This CDR3 is built from 15 residues. V was clipped by 7 bases and J by 6 bases; unmatched bases: 12.